Sequencing of this T cell receptor (beta chain) was carried out in a study of blood T cell repertoires in COVID-19 (dated by TCRdb to 2018 to 2021). Notes on the research overall: Samples covering the acute and convalescent phases of COVID-19 were provided by collaborators in the United States, Italy and Spain. Sample metadata almost always included a de-identified subject ID, COVID-19 status, age in years and sex. The samples were drawn from the first 160 participants of the ongoing ImmuneRACE study and from 1,254 subjects provided by 6 global collaborators. The prospective study material was composed of cDNA or gDNA derived from T cells, B-cell-depleted T cells, or PBMCs. A freely available public database, intended as a resource for researchers studying the immune response to SARS-CoV-2, is where the repertoires were released. Deeply sampled blood TCRbeta repertoires from subjects exposed to, actively infected with, or recovered from COVID-19 were included in the dataset. Where available, HLA class I and class II types were taken from metadata supplied by the sample provider and were not determined by assay-based typing. Study-level results and caveats: The quantity of clinical and demographic metadata differed by source and by participant and was supplied without curation.

TCRbeta CDR3 regions were amplified from genomic DNA by means of the immunoSEQ Assay, a bias-controlled multiplex PCR. The paper's data handling went like this. The number of nucleated cells in each sample was estimated from the amplification of reference gene primers within the assay. Sequence reads were collapsed and filtered to measure the absolute abundance of every unique TCRbeta CDR3 rearrangement. For each sample, productive Simpson clonality was calculated by taking the square root of Simpson's diversity index across productive rearrangements. The immuneACCESS repertoire file appears here via TCRdb, limited to in-frame rearrangements. These files lack a portion of the clones; in checked studies, under half of the deficit traces to unresolved V genes, and the cause of the others is not known. V, J and clone size are taken as reported in that table, and D and trimming were inferred from the DNA itself. Within this sample are a few hundred thousand clones, with about 86% of them counted one time only. The top ten clonotypes cover roughly 2.9% of the sample.

The CDR3 numbers 12 residues from cysteine through phenylalanine. Only the CDR3 DNA is retained, 36 bases long and in frame from the first base. Compared with germline, V lacks 5 bases and J lacks 6 bases; bases without a gene match: 2. CDR1 is given as PRHDT and CDR2 as FYEKMQ, both from the germline V gene (reference sequence). Of note for this clone: Its specific antigen is unknown. Within one base of it there is no much larger clone, and no base qualities were kept.

The collaborating institutions used their own protocols to collect whole blood in K2EDTA tubes. For TCRbeta analysis, collaborator samples were shipped as frozen whole blood, as isolated PBMCs, or as DNA extracted from either sample type. Material: peripheral blood. This TCR derives from a man between 45 and 60 years old with active or convalescent COVID-19. The receptor chain draws on TRBV13 and TRBJ2-7; 9 bases in the middle match TRBD1. CDR3 reads: CASSHRGREQYF. Read as DNA, the sequence is TGTGCCAGCAGCCACAGGGGGCGCGAGCAGTACTTC.